This T cell receptor beta chain emerged from a study of CXCR3-negative and CXCR3-positive naive CD8 T cells. Study-level points and caveats: CXCR3 expression partially decreased after cryopreservation; most assays used fresh PBMCs. CD5 surface expression was similar among naive subsets, and TCR strength was estimated by inference from TRB CDR3 properties.

The TRB libraries of cDNA were built by UMI-labeled 5' RACE. TCRdb reprocessed the 5' RACE reads and keeps a single row for each CDR3 protein, giving no DNA. This table holds tens of thousands of distinct CDR3 sequences. Those CD8+ T cells considered naive were CD45RO-CCR7+CD27+CD95-. Note on this clonotype: Its antigen is currently unknown.

This CDR3 has 15 amino acids. The TCR was taken from a human donor in good health. Some clones in this sample may be carry-over from other donors' samples. The rearrangement uses TRBV23-1 and TRBJ1-6; TCRdb selects TRBD1, and the lack of DNA leaves this call unchecked. TRBV23-1 is assigned to the ORF class and has an uncertain function. Sequencing used naive CXCR3- CD8+ T cells from blood. Subset of the sample: CD45RO-CCR7+CD27+CD95- naive CD8+ T cells lacking CXCR3 (TNR3-). CDR3: CASSQVDSLCSPLHF.